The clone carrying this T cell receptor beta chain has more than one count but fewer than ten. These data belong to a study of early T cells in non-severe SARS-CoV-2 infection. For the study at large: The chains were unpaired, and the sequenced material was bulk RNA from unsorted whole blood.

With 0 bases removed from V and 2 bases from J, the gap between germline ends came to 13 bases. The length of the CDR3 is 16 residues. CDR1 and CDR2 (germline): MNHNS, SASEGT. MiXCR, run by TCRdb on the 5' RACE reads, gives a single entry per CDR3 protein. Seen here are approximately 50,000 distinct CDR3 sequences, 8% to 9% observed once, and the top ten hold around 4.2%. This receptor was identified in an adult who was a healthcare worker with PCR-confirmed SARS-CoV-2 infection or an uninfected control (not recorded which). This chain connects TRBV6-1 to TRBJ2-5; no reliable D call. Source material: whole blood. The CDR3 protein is CASSEARWAGQETQYF. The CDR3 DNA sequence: TGTGCCAGCAGTGAAGCGCGTTGGGCCGGACAAGAGACCCAGTACTTC.